These T cell receptor beta chains were read from a single sample in a study of T-cell memory formation after mild COVID-19. TCRdb re-called the 5' RACE reads through MiXCR, storing one row per CDR3 protein. Here the sample spans around 340,000 distinct CDR3 sequences, 13% to 15% being singletons. Sequenced material: PBMCs or a T cell subset sorted from them (not recorded which). The receptors here all came from a man younger than 35 who had mild COVID-19 (a few samples of this study predate the infection). Cell type and time point are not known. The CDR3 runs from the conserved cysteine through the conserved F or W. A D gene is named only where the DNA matches it firmly. The size field is filled for only some rows; it gives once, few, many or a size class.

d_call j_call clone_size v_call cdr3_aa cdr3_nt
. TRBJ1-5 . TRBV7-9 CASSPEGPQPQHF TGTGCCAGCAGCCCAGAAGGGCCTCAGCCCCAGCATTTT
TRBD2 TRBJ2-1 . TRBV15 CATSTGGGVNEQFF TGTGCCACCAGCACGGGGGGGGGGGTCAATGAGCAGTTCTTC
TRBD2 TRBJ2-3 few TRBV7-9 CASSALPGTSDGPRAQYF TGTGCCAGCAGCGCACTTCCCGGGACTAGCGACGGGCCCCGAGCGCAGTATTTT
. TRBJ1-2 few TRBV4-2 CASSQDKQGYGYTF TGTGCCAGCAGCCAAGATAAACAGGGCTATGGCTACACCTTC
. TRBJ2-7 . TRBV25-1 CASSDPQGKQYF TGTGCCAGCAGTGACCCCCAAGGGAAGCAGTACTTC
TRBD1 TRBJ1-5 few TRBV4-1 CASGLTGDLSQPQHF TGCGCCAGCGGGTTGACAGGGGACTTGAGTCAGCCCCAGCATTTT
. TRBJ2-3 few TRBV6-5 CASMGGWLGDTQYF TGTGCCAGCATGGGGGGCTGGTTAGGAGATACGCAGTATTTT
TRBD2 TRBJ2-5 few TRBV7-2 CASSRLAGGPGFEETQYF TGTGCCAGCAGCCGTCTAGCGGGGGGGCCAGGGTTCGAAGAGACCCAGTACTTC
. TRBJ2-2 many TRBV7-2 CASSLDGGANTGELFF TGTGCCAGCAGCTTAGATGGGGGGGCTAATACCGGGGAGCTGTTTTTT
. TRBJ2-3 . TRBV5-1 CASSLSGENRNTQYF TGCGCCAGCAGCTTGTCAGGGGAAAATAGGAATACGCAGTATTTT
. TRBJ1-6 . TRBV21-1 CASSPNRGDLYNSPLHF TGTGCCAGCAGCCCGAATAGGGGGGATCTCTATAATTCACCCCTCCACTTT
. TRBJ2-4 few TRBV7-2 CASSQGPNIQYF TGTGCCAGCAGCCAGGGACCGAACATTCAGTACTTC
TRBD1 TRBJ2-2 . TRBV18 CASSAGTGGSGELFF TGTGCCAGCTCAGCCGGGACAGGTGGTAGCGGGGAGCTGTTTTTT
TRBD2 TRBJ2-3 . TRBV5-1 CASSARTSGGDTQYF TGCGCCAGCAGCGCCCGGACTAGCGGGGGGGATACGCAGTATTTT
TRBD1 TRBJ2-1 . TRBV6-5 CASSRRQGARDEQFF TGTGCCAGCAGTCGACGACAGGGGGCTCGTGATGAGCAGTTCTTC
. TRBJ1-5 many TRBV15 CATSIPTAPYQPQHF TGTGCCACCAGCATCCCCACAGCCCCCTATCAGCCCCAGCATTTT
. TRBJ1-2 few TRBV4-2 CASSQGSRASNYGYTF TGTGCCAGCAGCCAAGGAAGTAGGGCTTCGAACTATGGCTACACCTTC
. TRBJ2-2 . TRBV20-1 CSARDRGAWGTGELFF TGCAGTGCTAGAGATCGAGGGGCATGGGGTACCGGGGAGCTGTTTTTT
. TRBJ2-1 many TRBV5-1 CASSLGDHNEQFF TGCGCCAGCAGCTTGGGGGACCACAATGAGCAGTTCTTC
TRBD2 TRBJ2-7 . TRBV20-1 CSARDAASGLYEQYF TGCAGTGCTAGAGATGCGGCTAGCGGCCTCTACGAGCAGTACTTC
TRBD1 TRBJ2-3 . TRBV7-2 CASSPTGARDTQYF TGTGCCAGCAGCCCAACAGGGGCAAGAGATACGCAGTATTTT
. TRBJ1-1 . TRBV20-1 CSARWPLFTEAFF TGCAGTGCTAGGTGGCCCCTGTTCACTGAAGCTTTCTTT
TRBD2 TRBJ2-2 . TRBV12-3/TRBV12-4 CASSPETSGRYRWDTGELFF TGTGCCAGCAGTCCCGAGACTAGCGGGCGATACAGATGGGACACCGGGGAGCTGTTTTTT
. TRBJ2-1 . TRBV4-3 CASSQRAGHTYNEQFF TGCGCCAGCAGCCAACGAGCGGGTCACACCTACAATGAGCAGTTCTTC
TRBD1 TRBJ1-2 . TRBV20-1 CSAQRGGQGAGYTF TGCAGTGCTCAGAGGGGGGGACAGGGTGCTGGCTACACCTTC
TRBD1 TRBJ1-5 . TRBV28 CASSLGKTGGRSQPQHF TGTGCCAGCAGTTTGGGGAAGACAGGGGGCCGGAGCCAGCCCCAGCATTTT
TRBD2 TRBJ2-5 . TRBV7-9 CASSLISGGRETQYF TGTGCCAGCAGCTTAATTAGCGGGGGTCGAGAGACCCAGTACTTC
TRBD1 TRBJ1-5 . TRBV19 CATTPGAGGRPQHF TGTGCCACTACCCCGGGGGCAGGGGGCCGGCCCCAGCATTTT
. TRBJ2-3 . TRBV2 CASMGFATDTQYF TGTGCCAGCATGGGCTTCGCCACAGATACGCAGTATTTT
. TRBJ1-2 few TRBV13 CASSSPEGYGYTF TGTGCCAGCAGCTCCCCCGAGGGCTATGGCTACACCTTC
TRBD1 TRBJ2-2 many TRBV7-9 CASSSATGTNTGELFF TGTGCCAGCAGCTCGGCGACAGGGACGAACACCGGGGAGCTGTTTTTT
. TRBJ2-2 few TRBV28 CASSLWALRGTGELFF TGTGCCAGCAGTTTATGGGCTTTAAGGGGTACCGGGGAGCTGTTTTTT
. TRBJ2-4 . TRBV7-2 CASSSFFGGNKNIQYF TGTGCCAGCAGCTCGTTTTTTGGAGGCAACAAAAACATTCAGTACTTC
TRBD1 TRBJ2-7 many TRBV7-2 CASSIETGQTYEQYF TGTGCCAGCAGCATCGAAACGGGACAGACCTACGAGCAGTACTTC
TRBD1 TRBJ1-2 few TRBV29-1 CSVVGTGVWYGYTF TGCAGCGTAGTCGGGACAGGGGTTTGGTATGGCTACACCTTC
TRBD1 TRBJ2-3 . TRBV4-1 CASSPRDRGGYDTQYF TGCGCCAGCAGCCCCCGGGACAGGGGAGGGTACGATACGCAGTATTTT
. TRBJ2-3 . TRBV28 CASRPGLRDTQYF TGTGCCAGCAGGCCCGGGCTGCGGGATACGCAGTATTTT